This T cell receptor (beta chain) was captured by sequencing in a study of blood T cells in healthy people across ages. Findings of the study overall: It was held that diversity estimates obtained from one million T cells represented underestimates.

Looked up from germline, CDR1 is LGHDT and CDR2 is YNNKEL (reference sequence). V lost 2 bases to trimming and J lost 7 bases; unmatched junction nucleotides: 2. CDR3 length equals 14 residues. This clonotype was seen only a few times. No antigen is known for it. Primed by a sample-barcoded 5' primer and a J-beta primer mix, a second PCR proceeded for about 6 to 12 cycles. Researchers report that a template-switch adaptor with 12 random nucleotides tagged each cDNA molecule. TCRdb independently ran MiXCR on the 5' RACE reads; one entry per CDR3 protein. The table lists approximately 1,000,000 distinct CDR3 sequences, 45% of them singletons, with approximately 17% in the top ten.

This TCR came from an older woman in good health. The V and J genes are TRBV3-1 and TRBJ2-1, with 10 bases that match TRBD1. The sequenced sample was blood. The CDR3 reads CASSQTDRGNEQFF. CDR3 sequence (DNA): TGTGCCAGCAGCCAAACGGACAGGGGGAATGAGCAGTTCTTC.